What follows is one T cell receptor beta chain and its context. Profiled with immunoSEQ multiplex PCR; TCRdb holds only in-frame clones, not every one. The sample contains fewer than 300,000 clones, 88% of which appear only once. The data stem from a study of blood T cell repertoires in COVID-19. Study overall: PBMCs, B-cell-depleted T cells, or T cells provided the cDNA or gDNA that made up the material.

CDR1 is MNHEY and CDR2 is SVGAGI in the germline V gene. V lost 4 bases, J lost 9 bases, and 7 bases lay in between. CDR3 size: 12 residues. This sequence was found in a man between 18 and 29 years old with active or convalescent COVID-19. Sequenced sample: peripheral blood. The rearrangement uses TRBV6-5 and TRBJ1-6, with TRBD1 as a possible D gene (5 bases). The DNA for the CDR3 is TGTGCCAGCAGTTCCCAGGGTTCACCCCTCCACTTT. This gives the protein CASSSQGSPLHF.